Following are 6 T cell receptor beta chains from one sample sequenced in a study of cytotoxic CD8 clonotypes in ibrutinib-treated CLL. The data were produced by immunoSEQ multiplex PCR, yet TCRdb's version contains in-frame clones alone and is incomplete. This table has more than 110,000 clones, 80% to 95% appearing once. The material sequenced was PBMCs, taken after 12 months of ibrutinib treatment. The receptors come from a human donor with chronic lymphocytic leukemia.

CDR3 sequence (DNA): TGTGCCAGTAGTATGATCCGAGACTCAGGGGTGACCCAGTACTTC. Its protein product is CASSMIRDSGVTQYF. The V call is TRBV19, the J call TRBJ2-5, with D perhaps TRBD1 (6 bases). Germline V gene sequence: CDR1 LNHDA, CDR2 SQIVND (reference sequence). The V gene lost 3 bases and the J gene lost 7 bases, with 18 bases spanning the gap. This CDR3 comprises 15 residues.

The V and J genes are TRBV6-6 and TRBJ1-3, with TRBD1 identical over 7 bases. CDR1 and CDR2 (germline): MNHNY, SVGAGI (reference sequence). The CDR3 covers 16 residues. The ends lost 7 bases at V and 4 bases at J; junction bases unmatched: 13. Here the CDR3 reads CASTHSGAGGGNTIYF. The CDR3 region has the DNA TGTGCCAGCACCCACTCAGGGGCAGGGGGGGGAAACACCATATATTTT.

The chain's CDR3 is CSASDRYTDTQYF. In nucleotides, the CDR3 is TGCAGCGCTTCGGACAGGTACACAGATACGCAGTATTTT. This chain uses TRBV29-1 with TRBJ2-3, with 7 bases identical to TRBD1. Trimming cost V 7 bases and J 2 bases; bases outside gene matches: 6. Per the germline V gene, CDR1 is SQVTM and CDR2 is ANQGSEA. The CDR3 has 13 amino acids.

The chain recombines TRBV6-6 with TRBJ2-5; TRBD2 might be the D (5 bases). V was cut by 6 bases and J by 5 bases, with 13 bases left in between. The CDR3 contains 13 residues. The germline V gene encodes CDR1 MNHNY and CDR2 SVGAGI (reference sequence). The CDR3 coding sequence is TGTGCCAGCAGGAGACCGGGCGGGGAGACCCAGTACTTC. It codes for CASRRPGGETQYF.

This clone has more than one count but fewer than ten. This chain uses TRBV7-8 with TRBJ1-5; D unresolved. V lost 0 bases and J lost 6, with 3 bases in between. Germline V gives CDR1 SGHVS, CDR2 FQNEAQ. The CDR3 runs to 12 residues. CDR3 sequence reads: CASSLASQPQHF. The DNA of the CDR3 is TGTGCCAGCAGCTTAGCGAGTCAGCCCCAGCATTTT.

The chain uses TRBV7-8 and TRBJ1-1; no reliable D call. Germline V gene lookup returns CDR1 SGHVS and CDR2 FQNEAQ. The CDR3 totals 14 residues. V lost 1 base to trimming and J lost 3 bases, with 9 bases between them. CDR3 in amino acids: CASSLDGRDTEAFF. CDR3 coding DNA: TGTGCCAGCAGCTTAGACGGCAGAGACACTGAAGCTTTCTTT. The full variable domain, rest sourced from reference TRBV7-8 and TRBJ1-1, is GAGVSQSPRYKVAKRGQDVALRCDPISGHVSLFWYQQALGQGPEFLTYFQNEAQLDKSGLPSDRFFAERPEGSVSTLKIQRTQQEDSAVYLCASSLDGRDTEAFFGQGTRLTVV.